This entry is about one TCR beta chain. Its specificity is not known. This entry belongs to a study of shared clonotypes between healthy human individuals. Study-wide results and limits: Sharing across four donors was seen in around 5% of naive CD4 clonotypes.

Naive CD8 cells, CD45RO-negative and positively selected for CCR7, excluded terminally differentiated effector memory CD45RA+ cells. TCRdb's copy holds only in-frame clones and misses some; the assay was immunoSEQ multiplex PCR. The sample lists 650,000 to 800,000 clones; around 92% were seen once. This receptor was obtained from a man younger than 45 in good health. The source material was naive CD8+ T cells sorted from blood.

The CDR3 protein is CATSRGSAEQFF. CDR3 in DNA: TGTGCCACCAGCAGAGGTAGCGCTGAGCAGTTCTTC. The chain is built from TRBV15 and TRBJ2-1, with D maybe TRBD2 (5 bases). This CDR3 contains 12 residues. Trimming pared 1 base from V and 9 bases from J, leaving 7 bases between. Germline lookup yields CDR1 LNHNV and CDR2 YYDKDF (reference sequence).